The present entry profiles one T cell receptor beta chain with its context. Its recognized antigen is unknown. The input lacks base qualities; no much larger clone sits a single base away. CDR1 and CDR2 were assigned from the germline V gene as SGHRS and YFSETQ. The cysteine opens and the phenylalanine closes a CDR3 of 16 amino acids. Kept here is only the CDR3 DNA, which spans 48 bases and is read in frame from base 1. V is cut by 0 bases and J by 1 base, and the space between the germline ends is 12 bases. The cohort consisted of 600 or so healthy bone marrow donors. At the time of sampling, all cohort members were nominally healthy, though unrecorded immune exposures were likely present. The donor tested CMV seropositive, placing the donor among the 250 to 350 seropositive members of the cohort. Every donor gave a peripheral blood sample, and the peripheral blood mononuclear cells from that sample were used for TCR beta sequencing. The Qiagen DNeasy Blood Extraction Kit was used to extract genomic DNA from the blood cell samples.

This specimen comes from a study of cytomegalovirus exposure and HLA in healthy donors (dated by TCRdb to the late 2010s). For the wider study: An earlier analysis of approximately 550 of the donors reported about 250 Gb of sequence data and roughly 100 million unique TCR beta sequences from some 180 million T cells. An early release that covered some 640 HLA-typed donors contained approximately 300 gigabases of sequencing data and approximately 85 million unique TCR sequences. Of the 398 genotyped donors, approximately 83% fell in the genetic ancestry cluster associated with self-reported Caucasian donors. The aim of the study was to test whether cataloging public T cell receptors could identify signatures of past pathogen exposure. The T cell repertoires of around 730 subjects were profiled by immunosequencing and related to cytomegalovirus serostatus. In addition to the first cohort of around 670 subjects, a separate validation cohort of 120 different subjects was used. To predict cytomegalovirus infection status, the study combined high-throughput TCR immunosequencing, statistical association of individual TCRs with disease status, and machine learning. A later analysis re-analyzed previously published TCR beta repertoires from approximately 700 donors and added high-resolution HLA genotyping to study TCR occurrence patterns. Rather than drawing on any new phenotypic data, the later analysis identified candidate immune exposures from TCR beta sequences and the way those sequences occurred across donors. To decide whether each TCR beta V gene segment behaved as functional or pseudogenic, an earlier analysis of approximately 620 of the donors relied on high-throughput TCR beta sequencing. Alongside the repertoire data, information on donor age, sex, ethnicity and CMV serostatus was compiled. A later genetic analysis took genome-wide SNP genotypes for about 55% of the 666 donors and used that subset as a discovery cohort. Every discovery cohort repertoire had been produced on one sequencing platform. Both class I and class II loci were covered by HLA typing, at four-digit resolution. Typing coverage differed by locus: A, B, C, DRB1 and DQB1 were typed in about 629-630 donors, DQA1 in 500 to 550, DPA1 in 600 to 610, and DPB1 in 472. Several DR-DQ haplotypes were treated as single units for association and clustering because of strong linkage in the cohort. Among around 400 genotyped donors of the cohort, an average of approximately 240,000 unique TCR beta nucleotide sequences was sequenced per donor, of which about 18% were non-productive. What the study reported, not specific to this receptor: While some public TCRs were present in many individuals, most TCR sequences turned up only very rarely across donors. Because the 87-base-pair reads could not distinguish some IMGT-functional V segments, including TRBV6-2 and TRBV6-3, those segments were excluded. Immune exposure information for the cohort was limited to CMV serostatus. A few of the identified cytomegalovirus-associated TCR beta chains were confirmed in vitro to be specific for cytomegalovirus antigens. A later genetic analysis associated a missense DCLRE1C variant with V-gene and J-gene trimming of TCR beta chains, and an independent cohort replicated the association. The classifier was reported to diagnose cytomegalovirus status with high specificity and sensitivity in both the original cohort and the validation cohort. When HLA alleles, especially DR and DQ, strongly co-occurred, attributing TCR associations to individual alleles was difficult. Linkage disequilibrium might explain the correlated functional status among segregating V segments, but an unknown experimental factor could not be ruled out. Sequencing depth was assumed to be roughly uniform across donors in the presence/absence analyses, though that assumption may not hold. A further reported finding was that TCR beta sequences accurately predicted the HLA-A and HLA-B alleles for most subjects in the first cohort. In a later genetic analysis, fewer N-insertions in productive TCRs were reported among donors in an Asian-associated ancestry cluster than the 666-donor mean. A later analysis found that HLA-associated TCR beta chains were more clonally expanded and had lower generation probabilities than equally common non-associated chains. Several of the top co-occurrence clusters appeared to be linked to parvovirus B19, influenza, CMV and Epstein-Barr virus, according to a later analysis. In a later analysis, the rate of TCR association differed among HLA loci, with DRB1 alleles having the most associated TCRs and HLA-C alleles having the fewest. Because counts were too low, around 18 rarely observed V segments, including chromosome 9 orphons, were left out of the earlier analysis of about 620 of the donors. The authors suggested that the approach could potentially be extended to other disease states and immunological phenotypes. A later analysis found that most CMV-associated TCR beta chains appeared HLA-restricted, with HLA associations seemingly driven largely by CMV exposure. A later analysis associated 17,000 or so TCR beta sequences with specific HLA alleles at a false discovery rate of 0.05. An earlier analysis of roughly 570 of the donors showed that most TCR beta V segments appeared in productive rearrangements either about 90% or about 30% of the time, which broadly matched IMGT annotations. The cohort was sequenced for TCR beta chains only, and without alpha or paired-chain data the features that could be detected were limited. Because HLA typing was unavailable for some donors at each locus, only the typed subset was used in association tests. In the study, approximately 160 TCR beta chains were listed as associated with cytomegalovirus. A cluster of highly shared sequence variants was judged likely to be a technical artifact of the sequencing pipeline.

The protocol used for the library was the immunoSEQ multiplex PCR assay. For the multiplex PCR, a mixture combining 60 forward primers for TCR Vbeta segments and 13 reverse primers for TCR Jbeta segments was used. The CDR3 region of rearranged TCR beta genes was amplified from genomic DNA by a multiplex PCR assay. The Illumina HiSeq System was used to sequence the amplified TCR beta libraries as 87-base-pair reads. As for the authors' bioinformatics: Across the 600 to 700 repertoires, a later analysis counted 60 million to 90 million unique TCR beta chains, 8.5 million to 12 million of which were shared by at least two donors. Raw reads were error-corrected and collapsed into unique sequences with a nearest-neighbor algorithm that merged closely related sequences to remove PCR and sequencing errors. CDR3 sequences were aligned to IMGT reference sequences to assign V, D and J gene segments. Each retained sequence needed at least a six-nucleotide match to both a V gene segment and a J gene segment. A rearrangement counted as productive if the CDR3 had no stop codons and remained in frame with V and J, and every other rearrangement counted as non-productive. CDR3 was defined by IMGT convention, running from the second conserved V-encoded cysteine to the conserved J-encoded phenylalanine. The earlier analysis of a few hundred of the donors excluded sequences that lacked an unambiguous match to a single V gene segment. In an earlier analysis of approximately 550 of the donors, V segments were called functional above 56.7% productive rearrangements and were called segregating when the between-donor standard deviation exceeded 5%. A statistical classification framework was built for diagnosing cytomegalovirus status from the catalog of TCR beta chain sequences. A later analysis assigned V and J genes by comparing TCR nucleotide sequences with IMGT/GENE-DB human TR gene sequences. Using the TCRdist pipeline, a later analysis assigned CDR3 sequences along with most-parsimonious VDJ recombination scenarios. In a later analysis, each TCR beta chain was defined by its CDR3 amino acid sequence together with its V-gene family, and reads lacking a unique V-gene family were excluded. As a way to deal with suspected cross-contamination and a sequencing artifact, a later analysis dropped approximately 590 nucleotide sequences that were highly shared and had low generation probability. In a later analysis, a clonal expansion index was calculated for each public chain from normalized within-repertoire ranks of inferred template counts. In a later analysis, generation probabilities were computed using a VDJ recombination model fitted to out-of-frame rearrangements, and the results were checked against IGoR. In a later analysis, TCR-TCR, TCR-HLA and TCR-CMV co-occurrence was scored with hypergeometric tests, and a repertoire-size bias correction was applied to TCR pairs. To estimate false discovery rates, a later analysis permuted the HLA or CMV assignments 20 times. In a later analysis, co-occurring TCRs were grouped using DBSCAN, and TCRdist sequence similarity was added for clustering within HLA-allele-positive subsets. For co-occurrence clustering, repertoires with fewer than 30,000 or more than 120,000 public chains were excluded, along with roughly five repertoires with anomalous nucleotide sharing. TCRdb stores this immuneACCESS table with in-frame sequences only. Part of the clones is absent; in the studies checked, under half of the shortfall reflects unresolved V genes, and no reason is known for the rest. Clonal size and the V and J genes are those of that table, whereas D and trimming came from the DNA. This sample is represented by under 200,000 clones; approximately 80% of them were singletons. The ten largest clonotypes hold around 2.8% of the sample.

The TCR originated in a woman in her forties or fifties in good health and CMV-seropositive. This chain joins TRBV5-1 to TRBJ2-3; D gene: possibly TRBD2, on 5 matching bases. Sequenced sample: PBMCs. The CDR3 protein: CASSLGALRGTDTQYF. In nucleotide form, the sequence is TGCGCCAGCAGCTTGGGGGCCCTGAGGGGCACAGATACGCAGTATTTT.